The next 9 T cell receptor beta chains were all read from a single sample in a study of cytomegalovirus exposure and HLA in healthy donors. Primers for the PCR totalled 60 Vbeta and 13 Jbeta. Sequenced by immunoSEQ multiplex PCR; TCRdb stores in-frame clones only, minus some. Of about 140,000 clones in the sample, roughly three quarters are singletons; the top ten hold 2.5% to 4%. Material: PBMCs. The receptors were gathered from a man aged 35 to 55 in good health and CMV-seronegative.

CDR3 in amino acids: CASSLAGRGNTEAFF. Written as DNA, the CDR3 is TGTGCCAGCAGCTTAGCCGGCAGGGGAAACACTGAAGCTTTCTTT. This rearrangement joins TRBV11-3 to TRBJ1-1; tentative D call: TRBD1 (6 bases). V gave up 1 base and J gave up 2 bases, with 11 bases separating them. This CDR3 region has 15 residues. Germline lookup yields CDR1 SGHNT and CDR2 YENEEA.

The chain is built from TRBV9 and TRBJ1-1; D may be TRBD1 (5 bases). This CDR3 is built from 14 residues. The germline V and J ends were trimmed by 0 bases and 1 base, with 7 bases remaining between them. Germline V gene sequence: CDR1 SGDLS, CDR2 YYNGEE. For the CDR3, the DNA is TGTGCCAGCAGCGTAGCAACAGGGAACACTGAAGCTTTCTTT. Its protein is CASSVATGNTEAFF. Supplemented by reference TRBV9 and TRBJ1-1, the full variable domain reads DSGVTQTPKHLITATGQRVTLRCSPRSGDLSVYWYQQSLDQGLQFLIQYYNGEERAKGNILERFSAQQFPDLHSELNLSSLELGDSALYFCASSVATGNTEAFFGQGTRLTVV.

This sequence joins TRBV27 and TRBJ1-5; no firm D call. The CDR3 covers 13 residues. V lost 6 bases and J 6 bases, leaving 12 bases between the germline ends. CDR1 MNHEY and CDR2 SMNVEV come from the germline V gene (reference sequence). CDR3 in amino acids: CASSLGGFQPQHF. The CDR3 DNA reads TGTGCCAGCAGCCTGGGCGGGTTTCAGCCCCAGCATTTT.

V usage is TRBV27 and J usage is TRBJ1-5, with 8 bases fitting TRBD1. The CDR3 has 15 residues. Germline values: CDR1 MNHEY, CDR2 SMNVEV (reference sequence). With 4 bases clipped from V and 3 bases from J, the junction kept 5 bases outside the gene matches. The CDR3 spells CASSSGQGINQPQHF. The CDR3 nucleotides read TGTGCCAGCAGTTCCGGACAGGGTATCAATCAGCCCCAGCATTTT.

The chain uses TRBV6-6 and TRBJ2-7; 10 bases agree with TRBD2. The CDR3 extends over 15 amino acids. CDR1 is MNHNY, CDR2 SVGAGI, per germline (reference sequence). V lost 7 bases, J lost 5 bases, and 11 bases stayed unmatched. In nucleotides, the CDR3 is TGTGCCAGCACCCTTCAGACTAGCGGGTCCAACGAGCAGTACTTC. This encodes CASTLQTSGSNEQYF.

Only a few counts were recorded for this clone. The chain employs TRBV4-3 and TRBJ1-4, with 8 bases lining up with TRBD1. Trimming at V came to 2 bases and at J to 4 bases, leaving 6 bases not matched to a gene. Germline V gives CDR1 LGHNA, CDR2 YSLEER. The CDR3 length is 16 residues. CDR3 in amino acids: CASSQTYRGSNEKLFF. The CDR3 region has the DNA TGCGCCAGCAGCCAAACCTACAGGGGGAGTAATGAAAAACTGTTTTTT.

The CDR3 is CASSPASLATGYTF. The CDR3 nucleotides are TGTGCCAGCTCACCAGCGTCGTTAGCCACCGGCTACACCTTC. This chain links TRBV18 with TRBJ1-2; D remains ambiguous. The CDR3 has 14 residues. Germline V CDR1 and CDR2: KGHSH, LQKENI. V lost 2 bases and J lost 8, with 15 bases in between.

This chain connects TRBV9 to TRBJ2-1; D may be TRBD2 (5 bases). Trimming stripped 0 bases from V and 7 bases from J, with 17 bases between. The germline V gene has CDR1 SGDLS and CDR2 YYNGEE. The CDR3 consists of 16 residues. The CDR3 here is CASSVGTDYRANEQFF. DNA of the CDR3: TGTGCCAGCAGCGTAGGGACCGACTACAGAGCAAATGAGCAGTTCTTC.

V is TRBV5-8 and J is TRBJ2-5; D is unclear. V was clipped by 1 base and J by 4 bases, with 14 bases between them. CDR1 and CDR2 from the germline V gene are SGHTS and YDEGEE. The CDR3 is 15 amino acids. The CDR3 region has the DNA TGTGCCAGCAGCTTGCTTCTAGTCGACGTAGAGACCCAGTACTTC. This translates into CASSLLLVDVETQYF.